This entry features one T cell receptor beta chain sequence. This clone was seen more than once but under ten times. It lacks a known antigen. No much larger clonotype is one base removed from it; base qualities were not supplied. The data derive from a study of blood T cell repertoires in COVID-19 (TCRdb year 2020). Turning to the overall study: Samples covering the acute and convalescent phases of COVID-19 were provided by collaborators in the United States, Italy and Spain. The prospective study material was composed of cDNA or gDNA derived from T cells, B-cell-depleted T cells, or PBMCs. The dataset comprised deeply sampled blood TCRbeta repertoires from subjects exposed to, actively infected with, or recovered from COVID-19. The repertoires were released in a freely available public database intended as a resource for research on the immune response to SARS-CoV-2. Samples were obtained from the ongoing ImmuneRACE study (first 160 participants) and from approximately 1,200 subjects provided by 6 global collaborators. Nearly every sample came with metadata listing a de-identified subject ID, COVID-19 status, age in years and sex. Where HLA class I and class II types were available, the types were taken from metadata supplied by the sample provider, not from assay-based typing. The full study reports these points: The amount of clinical and demographic metadata varied by source and participant and was provided uncurated.

One collaborating source in Seattle enrolled patients during active infection and followed them longitudinally through the course of disease. The collaborating institutions used their own protocols to collect whole blood in K2EDTA tubes. For TCRbeta analysis, collaborator samples were shipped as frozen whole blood, as isolated PBMCs, or as DNA extracted from either sample type. The immunoSEQ Assay, a bias-controlled multiplex PCR, was used to amplify TCRbeta CDR3 regions from genomic DNA. The study's processing was this. The number of nucleated cells in each sample was estimated from the amplification of reference gene primers within the assay. To quantify the absolute abundance of each unique TCRbeta CDR3 rearrangement, sequence reads were collapsed and filtered. For each sample, productive Simpson clonality was calculated by taking the square root of Simpson's diversity index across productive rearrangements. Imported from immuneACCESS, the table was reduced by TCRdb to in-frame sequences with V and J called. These copies leave out some clones; in studies compared against another copy, an unresolved V gene accounts for under half, and the cause of the remainder is not known. V and J calls and clone size follow that table, whereas D and trimming were derived from the DNA. This sample comprises 300,000 to 400,000 clones, about nine tenths of them detected only once. Together, the top ten hold just under 7.5% of the sample.

The specimen sequenced was peripheral blood. The sequence was obtained from a woman in her 70s with COVID-19, enrolled during active disease.

The DNA reads as follows: TGTGCCAGCACAGTGGAAGCCGGGGAAAAACTGTTTTTT. The resulting protein is CASTVEAGEKLFF. The V and J genes are TRBV5-8 and TRBJ1-4; a confident D gene designation cannot be given. From cysteine to phenylalanine, the CDR3 is 13 amino acids long. The retained sequence is limited to the CDR3, 39 bases, with the frame set at the first base. V lost 6 bases and J lost 8 bases; the stretch between them is 14 bases long. The germline V gene encodes CDR1 SGHTS and CDR2 YDEGEE.